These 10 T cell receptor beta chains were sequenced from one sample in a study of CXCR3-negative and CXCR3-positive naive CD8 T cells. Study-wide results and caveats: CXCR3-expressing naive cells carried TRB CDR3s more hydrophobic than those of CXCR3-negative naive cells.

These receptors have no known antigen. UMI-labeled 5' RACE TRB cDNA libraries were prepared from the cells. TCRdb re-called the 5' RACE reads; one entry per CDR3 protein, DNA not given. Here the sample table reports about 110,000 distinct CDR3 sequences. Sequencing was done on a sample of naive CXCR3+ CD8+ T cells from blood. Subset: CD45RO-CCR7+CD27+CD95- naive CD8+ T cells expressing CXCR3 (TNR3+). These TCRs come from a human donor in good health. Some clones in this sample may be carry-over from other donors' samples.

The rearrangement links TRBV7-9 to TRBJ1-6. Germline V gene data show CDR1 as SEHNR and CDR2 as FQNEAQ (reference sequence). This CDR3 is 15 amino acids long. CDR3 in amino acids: CASSHQGTTNSPLHF.

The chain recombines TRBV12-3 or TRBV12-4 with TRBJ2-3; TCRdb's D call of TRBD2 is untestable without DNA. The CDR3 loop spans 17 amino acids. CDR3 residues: CASSLFRQRETSDTQYF.

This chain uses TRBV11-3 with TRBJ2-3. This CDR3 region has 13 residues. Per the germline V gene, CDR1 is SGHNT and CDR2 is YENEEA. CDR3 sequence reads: CASSLNPTDTQYF. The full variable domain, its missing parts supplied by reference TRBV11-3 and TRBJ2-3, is EAGVVQSPRYKIIEKKQPVAFWCNPISGHNTLYWYLQNLGQGPELLIRYENEEAVDDSQLPKDRFSAERLKGVDSTLKIQPAELGDSAVYLCASSLNPTDTQYFGPGTRLTVL.

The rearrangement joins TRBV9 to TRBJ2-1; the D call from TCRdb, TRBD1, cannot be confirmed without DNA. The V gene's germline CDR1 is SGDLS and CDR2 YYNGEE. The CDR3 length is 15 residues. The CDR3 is CASSPRGATYNEQFF. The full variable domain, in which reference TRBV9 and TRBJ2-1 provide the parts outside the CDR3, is DSGVTQTPKHLITATGQRVTLRCSPRSGDLSVYWYQQSLDQGLQFLIQYYNGEERAKGNILERFSAQQFPDLHSELNLSSLELGDSALYFCASSPRGATYNEQFFGPGTRLTVL.

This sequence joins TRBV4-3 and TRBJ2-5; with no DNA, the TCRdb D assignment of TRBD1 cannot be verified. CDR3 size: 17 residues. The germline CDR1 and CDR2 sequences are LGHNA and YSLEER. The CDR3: CASSQDSSYRGQETQYF.

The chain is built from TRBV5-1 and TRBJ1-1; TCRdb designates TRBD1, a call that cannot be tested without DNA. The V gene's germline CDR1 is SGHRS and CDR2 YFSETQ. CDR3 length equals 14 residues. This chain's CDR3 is CASSLERTPIEAFF.

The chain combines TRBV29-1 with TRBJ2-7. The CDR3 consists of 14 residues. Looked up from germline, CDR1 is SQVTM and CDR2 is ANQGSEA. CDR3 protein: CSVEVFSSSYEQYF.

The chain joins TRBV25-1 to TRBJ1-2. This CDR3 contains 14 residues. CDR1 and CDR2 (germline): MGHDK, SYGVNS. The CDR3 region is CASSGWGSSYGYTF.

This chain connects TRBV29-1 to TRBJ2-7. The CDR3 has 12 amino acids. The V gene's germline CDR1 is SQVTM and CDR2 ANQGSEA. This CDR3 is CSVEMTGYEQYF.

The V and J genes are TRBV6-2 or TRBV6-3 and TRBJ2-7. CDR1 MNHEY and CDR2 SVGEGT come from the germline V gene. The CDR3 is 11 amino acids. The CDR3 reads CASTSNYEQYF.